This paragraph reports one T cell receptor (beta chain). The authors distributed each subset's genomic DNA evenly over several immunoSEQ plates. An approximately 210 ng quantity of DNA, 29,000 or so T cell genomes, went into the sorted-subset replicate PCRs. The assay was immunoSEQ multiplex PCR, and TCRdb's table has in-frame clones only and misses some. The sample lists 2 million or so clones; about 95% were seen once. This record comes from a study of shared clonotypes between healthy human individuals. The naive CD8 fraction comprised CD45RO-negative cells positively selected for CCR7 and excluded terminally differentiated effector memory CD45RA+ cells. J was trimmed by 3 bases and V by 6 bases; bases with no gene match: 9. There are 15 residues in the CDR3. Germline V gives CDR1 MNHEY, CDR2 SMNVEV (reference sequence).

This sequence originates from a man younger than 30 in good health. The rearrangement uses TRBV27 and TRBJ2-7, with 9 bases fitting TRBD1. The specimen sequenced was naive CD8+ T cells sorted from blood. The CDR3 sequence is CASRDLGTGHYEQYF. In DNA, the CDR3 is TGTGCCAGCAGAGATCTAGGGACAGGGCACTACGAGCAGTACTTC.